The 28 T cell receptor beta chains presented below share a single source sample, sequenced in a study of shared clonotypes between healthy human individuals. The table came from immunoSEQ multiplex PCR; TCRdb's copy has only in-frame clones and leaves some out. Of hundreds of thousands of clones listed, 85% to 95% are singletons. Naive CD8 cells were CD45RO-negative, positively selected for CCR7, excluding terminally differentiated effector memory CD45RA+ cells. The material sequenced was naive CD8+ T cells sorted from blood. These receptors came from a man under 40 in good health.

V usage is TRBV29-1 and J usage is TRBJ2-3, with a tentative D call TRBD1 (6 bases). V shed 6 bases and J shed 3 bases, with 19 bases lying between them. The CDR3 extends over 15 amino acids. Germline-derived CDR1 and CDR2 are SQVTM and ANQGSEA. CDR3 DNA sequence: TGCAGCGTGGTGAGAACTCGGGACACTACAGATACGCAGTATTTT. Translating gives CSVVRTRDTTDTQYF.

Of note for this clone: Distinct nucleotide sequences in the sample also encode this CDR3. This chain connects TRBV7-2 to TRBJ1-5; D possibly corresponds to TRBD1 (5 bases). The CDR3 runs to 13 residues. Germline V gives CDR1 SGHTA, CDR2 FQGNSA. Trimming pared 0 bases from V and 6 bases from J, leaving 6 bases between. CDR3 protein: CASSLAGGQPQHF. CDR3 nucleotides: TGTGCCAGCAGCTTAGCGGGGGGTCAGCCCCAGCATTTT.

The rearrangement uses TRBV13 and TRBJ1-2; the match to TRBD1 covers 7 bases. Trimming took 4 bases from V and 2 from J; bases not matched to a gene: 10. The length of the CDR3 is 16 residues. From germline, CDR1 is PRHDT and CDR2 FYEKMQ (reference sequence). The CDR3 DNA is TGTGCCAGCAGCTCCCGGGGGGGGACAGCCAACTATGGCTACACCTTC. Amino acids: CASSSRGGTANYGYTF.

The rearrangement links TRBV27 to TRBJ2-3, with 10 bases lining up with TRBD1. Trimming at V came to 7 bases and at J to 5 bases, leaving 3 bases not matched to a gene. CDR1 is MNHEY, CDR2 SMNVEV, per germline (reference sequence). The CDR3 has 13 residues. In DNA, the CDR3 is TGTGCCAGCAACGGACAGGGGGGAGATACGCAGTATTTT. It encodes CASNGQGGDTQYF.

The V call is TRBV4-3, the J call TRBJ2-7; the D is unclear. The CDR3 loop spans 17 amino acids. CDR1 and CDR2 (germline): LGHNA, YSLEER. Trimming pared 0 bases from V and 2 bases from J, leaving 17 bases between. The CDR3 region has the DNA TGCGCCAGCAGCCAAGATTGGTCCCAGCTGGGAACCTACGAGCAGTACTTC. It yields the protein CASSQDWSQLGTYEQYF.

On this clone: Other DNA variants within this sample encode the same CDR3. The chain's CDR3 is CASRGGRDEQFF. DNA for the CDR3: TGTGCCAGCAGGGGAGGGAGAGATGAGCAGTTCTTC. The V call is TRBV2, the J call TRBJ2-1; TRBD2 matches 7 bases. Germline V gene data show CDR1 as SNHLY and CDR2 as FYNNEI. V shed 6 bases, J shed 8 bases, and the junction held 4 bases outside the gene matches. The CDR3 spans 12 residues.

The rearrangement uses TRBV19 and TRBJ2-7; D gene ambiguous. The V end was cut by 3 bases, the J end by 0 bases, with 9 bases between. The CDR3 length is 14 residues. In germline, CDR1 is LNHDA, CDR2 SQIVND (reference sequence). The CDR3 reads CASSMFSSSYEQYF. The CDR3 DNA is TGTGCCAGTAGTATGTTCTCCAGCTCCTACGAGCAGTACTTC.

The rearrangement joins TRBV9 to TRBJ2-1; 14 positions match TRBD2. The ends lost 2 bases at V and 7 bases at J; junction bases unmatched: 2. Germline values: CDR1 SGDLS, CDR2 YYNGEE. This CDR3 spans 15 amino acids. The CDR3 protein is CASSVTSGRGNEQFF. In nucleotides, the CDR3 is TGTGCCAGCAGCGTGACTAGCGGGAGGGGTAATGAGCAGTTCTTC.

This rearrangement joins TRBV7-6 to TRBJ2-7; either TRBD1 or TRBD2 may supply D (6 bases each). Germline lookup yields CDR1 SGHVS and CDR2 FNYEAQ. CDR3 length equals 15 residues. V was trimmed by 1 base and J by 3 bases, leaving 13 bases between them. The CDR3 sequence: CASSLGDGGHYEQYF. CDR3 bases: TGTGCCAGCAGCTTAGGAGACGGGGGACACTACGAGCAGTACTTC.

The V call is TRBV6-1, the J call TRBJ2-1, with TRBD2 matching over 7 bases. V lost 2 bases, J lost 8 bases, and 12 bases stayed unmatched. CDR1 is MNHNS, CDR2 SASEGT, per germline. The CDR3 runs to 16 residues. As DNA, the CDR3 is TGTGCCAGCAGTGAACATGGCGGGAGTCGAACGGATGAGCAGTTCTTC. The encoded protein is CASSEHGGSRTDEQFF.

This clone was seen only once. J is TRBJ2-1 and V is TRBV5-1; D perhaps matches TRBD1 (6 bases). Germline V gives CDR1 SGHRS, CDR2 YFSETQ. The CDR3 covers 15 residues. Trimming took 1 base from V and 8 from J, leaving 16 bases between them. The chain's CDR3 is CASSLRARGRDEQFF. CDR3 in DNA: TGCGCCAGCAGCTTGAGAGCCAGGGGAAGGGATGAGCAGTTCTTC.

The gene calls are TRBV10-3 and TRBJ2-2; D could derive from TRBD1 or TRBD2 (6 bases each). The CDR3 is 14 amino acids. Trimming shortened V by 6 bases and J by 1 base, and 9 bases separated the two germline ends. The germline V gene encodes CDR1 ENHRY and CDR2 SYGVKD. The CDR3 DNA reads TGTGCCATCAGGGCGGGACAGAACACCGGGGAGCTGTTTTTT. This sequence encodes CAIRAGQNTGELFF.

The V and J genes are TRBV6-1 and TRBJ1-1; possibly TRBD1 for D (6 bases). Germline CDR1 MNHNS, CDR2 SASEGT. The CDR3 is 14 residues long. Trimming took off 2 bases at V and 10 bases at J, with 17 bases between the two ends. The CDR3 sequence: CASSELTGLTRAFF. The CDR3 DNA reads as TGTGCCAGCAGTGAACTTACAGGGCTTACTCGAGCTTTCTTT.

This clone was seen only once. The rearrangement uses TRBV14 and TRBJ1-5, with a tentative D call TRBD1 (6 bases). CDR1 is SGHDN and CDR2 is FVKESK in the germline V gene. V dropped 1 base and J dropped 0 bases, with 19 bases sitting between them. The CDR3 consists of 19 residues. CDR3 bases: TGTGCCAGCAGCCAAGGGGTCAACAGGGTCAGAATTAGCAATCAGCCCCAGCATTTT. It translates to CASSQGVNRVRISNQPQHF.

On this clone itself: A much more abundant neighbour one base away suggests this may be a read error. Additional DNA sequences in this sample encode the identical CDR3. CDR3 bases: TGTGCCAGCAGTCCTACCTACGAGCAGTACTTC. Its translation is CASSPTYEQYF. The genes are TRBV27 and TRBJ2-7; D is undetermined. The germline gives CDR1 MNHEY, CDR2 SMNVEV (reference sequence). Trimming shortened V by 5 bases and J by 2 bases, and 4 bases separated the two germline ends. This CDR3 is 11 amino acids long.

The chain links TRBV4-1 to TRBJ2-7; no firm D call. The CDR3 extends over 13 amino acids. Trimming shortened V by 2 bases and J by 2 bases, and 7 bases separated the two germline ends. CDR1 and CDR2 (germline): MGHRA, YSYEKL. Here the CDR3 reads CASSQINAYEQYF. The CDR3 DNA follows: TGCGCCAGCAGCCAAATTAACGCCTACGAGCAGTACTTC.

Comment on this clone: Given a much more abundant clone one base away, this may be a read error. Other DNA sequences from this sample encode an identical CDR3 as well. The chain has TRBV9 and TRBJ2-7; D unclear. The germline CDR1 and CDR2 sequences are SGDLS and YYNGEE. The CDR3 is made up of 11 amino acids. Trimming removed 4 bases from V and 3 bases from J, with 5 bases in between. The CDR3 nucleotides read TGTGCCAGCAGCTCGAGCTACGAGCAGTACTTC. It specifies CASSSSYEQYF.

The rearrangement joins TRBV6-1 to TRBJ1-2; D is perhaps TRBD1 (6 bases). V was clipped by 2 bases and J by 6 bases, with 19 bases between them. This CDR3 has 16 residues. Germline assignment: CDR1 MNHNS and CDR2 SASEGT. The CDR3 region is CASSESGGAAFNGYTF. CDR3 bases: TGTGCCAGCAGTGAAAGCGGGGGGGCGGCATTTAATGGCTACACCTTC.

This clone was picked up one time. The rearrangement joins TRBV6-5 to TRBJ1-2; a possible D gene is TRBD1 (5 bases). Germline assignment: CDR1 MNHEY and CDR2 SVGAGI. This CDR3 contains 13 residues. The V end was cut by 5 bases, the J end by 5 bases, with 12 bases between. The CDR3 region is CASSPRQLYGYTF. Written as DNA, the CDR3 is TGTGCCAGCAGTCCGCGACAGCTGTATGGCTACACCTTC.

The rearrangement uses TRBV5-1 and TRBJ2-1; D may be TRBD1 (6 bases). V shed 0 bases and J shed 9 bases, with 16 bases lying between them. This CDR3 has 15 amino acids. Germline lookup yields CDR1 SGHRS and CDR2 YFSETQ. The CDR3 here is CASSLDQQGQGEQFF. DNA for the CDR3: TGCGCCAGCAGCTTGGACCAGCAGGGGCAGGGTGAGCAGTTCTTC. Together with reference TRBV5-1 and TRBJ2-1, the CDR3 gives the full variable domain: KAGVTQTPRYLIKTRGQQVTLSCSPISGHRSVSWYQQTPGQGLQFLFEYFSETQRNKGNFPGRFSGRQFSNSRSEMNVSTLELGDSALYLCASSLDQQGQGEQFFGPGTRLTVL.

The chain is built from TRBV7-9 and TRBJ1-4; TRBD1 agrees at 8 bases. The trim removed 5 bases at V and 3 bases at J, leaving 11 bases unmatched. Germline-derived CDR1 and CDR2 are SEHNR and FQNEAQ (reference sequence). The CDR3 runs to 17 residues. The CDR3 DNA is TGTGCCAGCAGCACTTACCAGGGGGCGGAGGCTAATGAAAAACTGTTTTTT. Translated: CASSTYQGAEANEKLFF.

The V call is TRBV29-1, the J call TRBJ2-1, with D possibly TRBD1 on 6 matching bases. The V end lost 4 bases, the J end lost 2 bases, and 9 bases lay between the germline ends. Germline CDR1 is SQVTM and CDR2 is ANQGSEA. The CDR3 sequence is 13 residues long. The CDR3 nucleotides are TGCAGCGTTGCCGGGACACCCTACAATGAGCAGTTCTTC. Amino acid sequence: CSVAGTPYNEQFF.

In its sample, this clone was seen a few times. The CDR3: CASTKRQGIGELFF. CDR3 sequence (DNA): TGTGCCAGCACCAAACGACAGGGCATCGGGGAGCTGTTTTTT. The chain recombines TRBV27 with TRBJ2-2; TRBD1 aligns across 7 bases. V shed 7 bases and J 7 bases; nucleotides not matched to a gene: 9. Germline V gene sequence: CDR1 MNHEY, CDR2 SMNVEV (reference sequence). The length of the CDR3 is 14 residues.

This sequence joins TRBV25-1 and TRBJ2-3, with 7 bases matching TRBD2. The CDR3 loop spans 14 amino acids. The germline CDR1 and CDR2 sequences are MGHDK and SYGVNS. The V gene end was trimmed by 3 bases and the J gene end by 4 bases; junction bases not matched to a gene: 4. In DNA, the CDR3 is TGTGCCAGCAGTGAGGGGCTAGCGGCAGATACGCAGTATTTT. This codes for CASSEGLAADTQYF.

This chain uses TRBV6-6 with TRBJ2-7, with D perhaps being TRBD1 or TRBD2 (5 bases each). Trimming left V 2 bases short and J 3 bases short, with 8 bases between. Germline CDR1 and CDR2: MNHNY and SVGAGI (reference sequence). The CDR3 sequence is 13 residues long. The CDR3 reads CASSYGAGYEQYF. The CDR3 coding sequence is TGTGCCAGCAGTTACGGGGCGGGCTACGAGCAGTACTTC.

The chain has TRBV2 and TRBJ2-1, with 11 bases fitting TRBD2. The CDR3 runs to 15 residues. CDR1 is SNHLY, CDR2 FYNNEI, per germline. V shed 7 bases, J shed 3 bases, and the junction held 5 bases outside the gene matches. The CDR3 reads CASIGTSGYYNEQFF. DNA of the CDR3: TGTGCCAGCATTGGGACTAGCGGCTACTACAATGAGCAGTTCTTC.

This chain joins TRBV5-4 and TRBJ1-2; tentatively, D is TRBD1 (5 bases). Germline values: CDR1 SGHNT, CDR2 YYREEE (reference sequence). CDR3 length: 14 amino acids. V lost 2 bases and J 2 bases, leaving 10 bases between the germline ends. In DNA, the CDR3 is TGTGCCAGCAGCTTTAGGGGCTCGAACTATGGCTACACCTTC. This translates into CASSFRGSNYGYTF.

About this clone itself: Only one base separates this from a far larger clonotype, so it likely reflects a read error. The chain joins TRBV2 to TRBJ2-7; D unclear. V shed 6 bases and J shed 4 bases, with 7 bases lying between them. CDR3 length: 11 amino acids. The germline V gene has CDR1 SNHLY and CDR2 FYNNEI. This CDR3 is CASRLNYEQYF. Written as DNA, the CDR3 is TGTGCCAGCAGATTAAATTACGAGCAGTACTTC.